The sequence of this TCR beta chain was determined in a study of lymphopenia after photon versus proton radiotherapy. General study results and limits: Photon-treated patients lost naive T cells and TCR diversity; proton-treated stayed stable. Oligoclonal CD8+ Temra expansion after nadir drove photon patients' diversity drop.

The data were produced by immunoSEQ multiplex PCR, yet TCRdb's version contains in-frame clones alone and is incomplete. The sample has tens of thousands of clones, more than 85% seen once; the top ten hold roughly 18%. The CDR3 runs to 18 residues. Germline CDR1 is SNHLY and CDR2 is FYNNEI. The trim removed 3 bases at V and 3 bases at J, leaving 15 bases unmatched. For this clone: Its target is not known.

The sequence was collected from a woman in her 40s with cholangiocarcinoma. The sequencing here drew on peripheral blood, taken from a patient treated with photon-based radiotherapy. The chain is built from TRBV2 and TRBJ2-7; 9 nucleotides line up with TRBD1. The CDR3 coding sequence is TGTGCCAGCAGTGAGAGGGGGGGACAGGGTGCGCCATTCTACGAGCAGTACTTC. Its protein product is CASSERGGQGAPFYEQYF.